This TCR beta chain was retrieved from a study of T cell therapy after organ transplantation (dated by TCRdb to between 2018 and 2021). A note on the overall study: Autologous CMV-specific T cells, expanded in vitro for roughly 2 weeks with a peptide pool of 30 HLA class I and II CMV epitopes, were used as therapy products. Patients were given up to 6 doses of T cells at 2-week intervals and were followed for 29 weeks after finishing therapy. Of the approximately ten patients, eight were classified as clinical responders and two were classified as nonresponders. The median number of CMV-specific T cells given to patients was 1.92 x 10^8, delivered over 2 to 6 intravenous infusions. This study was a follow-up analysis of the TRBV repertoire from an open-label phase I trial that tested autologous CMV-specific adoptive T cell therapy in people who had received solid-organ transplants. Pretherapy peripheral blood samples were collected before T cell therapy was commenced. Long-term post-therapy samples were obtainable from only about 85% of the 10 patients.

What the authors observed across the whole study: Before therapy, nonresponders had marked clonal expansions, and after therapy the repertoires of nonresponders changed only minimally. Fold change in CD8 clonality after therapy inversely correlated with pretherapy clonality, suggesting less biased repertoires were more receptive to remodeling. Reconstitution after therapy appeared to involve both transferred clonotypes and endogenous clonotypes that were not detected in the therapy products. The small number of expansions detected in nonresponders may reflect reduced sample coverage resulting from poor CD8+ T cell yield. Assessment of confounders such as concurrent antirejection and antiviral medications was prevented by the small cohort.

The label giving this sample's time point can be read as: before start of T cell therapy. The patients had received solid-organ transplants and had drug-resistant/recurrent cytomegalovirus. Around nine of the trial participants were picked for repertoire analysis depending on whether post-therapy peripheral blood mononuclear cells were available. A BD FACSAria III was used to sort viable CD3+CD8+CD4- lymphocytes from PBMCs. Genomic DNA was extracted from sorted cells with the Qiagen DNeasy Kit. With respect to this clone: The antigen it recognizes is unknown. No per-base quality is available; no much larger clone lies one base away.

V is clipped by 8 bases and J by 6 bases, and the sequence between their germline boundaries is 11 bases long. CDR1 and CDR2 were assigned from the germline V gene as SGHAT and FQNNGV. The CDR3 starts with the cysteine, ends with the phenylalanine, and has 11 residues. Only the CDR3 region is kept as DNA, spanning 33 bases read in frame from base 1. The immunoSEQ two-step, bias-controlled multiplex PCR assay was used to amplify TRB CDR3 regions from genomic DNA. Sequencing of CDR3 libraries was carried out on an Illumina NextSeq 500. In the source study's methods: The immunoSEQ Analyzer platform was used for the initial alignment and bioinformatics, which included bias normalization against synthetic CDR3 analogs. V, D and J gene annotation followed the IMGT database definitions. For further TRBV analyses, VDJtools version 1.1.10 and the R package tcR version 2.2.1.11 were used with default settings. For the GLIPH analysis, version 1.0 was run with default settings. In CDR3 sequences with at least 5 reads, significant changes in clonotype frequency were tested by a 2-sided binomial test with Benjamini-Hochberg correction (alpha = 0.01). TCRdb mirrors the immuneACCESS table, restricted to in-frame sequences. Some clones are absent from its copies; in checked studies, under half trace to an unresolved V gene, and the reason for the others is unknown. V, J and clone size are taken as reported in that table, and D and trimming were inferred from the DNA itself. In this sample the table shows approximately 52,000 clones, over 90% of which occur a single time. The ten largest clonotypes hold about 3.4% of the sample.

The receptor chain draws on TRBV11-2 and TRBJ2-7; TRBD2 is perhaps the D gene, given 6 matching bases. The sample consisted of CD8+ T cells from blood, taken before autologous CMV-specific T cell therapy. This sequence originates from a human patient who had received a solid organ transplant and had CMV disease. The DNA sequence is as follows: TGTGCCAGCGGGACTGTGGGCGAGCAGTACTTC. Its protein reads: CASGTVGEQYF.